What follows are 28 T cell receptor beta chains derived from one specimen sequenced in a study of blood T cell repertoires in COVID-19. Produced via immunoSEQ multiplex PCR; TCRdb's table is partial and in-frame only. The profile shows around 300,000 clones, 90% of them singletons. Sequenced material: PBMCs or T cells enriched from blood (not recorded which). These receptors came from a woman between 18 and 30 years old with acute COVID-19.

V is TRBV19 and J is TRBJ2-7; 8 nucleotides align to TRBD2. This CDR3 is built from 17 residues. CDR1 and CDR2 (germline): LNHDA, SQIVND (reference sequence). V gave up 5 bases and J gave up 1 base; unmatched junction bases: 13. The CDR3 is CASSLQAGGELSYEQYF. The CDR3 DNA reads TGTGCCAGTAGTCTACAGGCGGGAGGCGAATTATCCTACGAGCAGTACTTC.

The J gene is TRBJ2-1, the V gene TRBV5-1; D is ambiguous. CDR1 is SGHRS, CDR2 YFSETQ, per germline. The CDR3 runs 14 residues. Trimming took off 0 bases at V and 4 bases at J, with 8 bases between the two ends. The CDR3 region is CASSLVQSYNEQFF. The CDR3 region has the DNA TGCGCCAGCAGCTTGGTCCAGTCTTACAATGAGCAGTTCTTC.

J is TRBJ2-2 and V is TRBV19; a weak D match, TRBD2 (5 bases). Germline CDR1 LNHDA, CDR2 SQIVND (reference sequence). CDR3 length equals 13 residues. Between the trimmed V and J ends, which lost 5 bases and 1 base, there was a span of 5 bases. CDR3 nucleotide sequence: TGTGCCAGTAGTCGGGGGAACACCGGGGAGCTGTTTTTT. Translating gives CASSRGNTGELFF. Supplemented by reference TRBV19 and TRBJ2-2, the full variable domain reads DGGITQSPKYLFRKEGQNVTLSCEQNLNHDAMYWYRQDPGQGLRLIYYSQIVNDFQKGDIAEGYSVSREKKESFPLTVTSAQKNPTAFYLCASSRGNTGELFFGEGSRLTVL.

V and J are TRBV25-1 and TRBJ2-2, with 8 bases identical to TRBD1. This CDR3 is 16 amino acids long. V lost 6 bases and J lost 5; bases outside the gene matches: 11. Germline V gene data show CDR1 as MGHDK and CDR2 as SYGVNS. DNA of the CDR3: TGTGCCAGCAGCGACAGGGGCGCTCGGTGGACCGGGGAGCTGTTTTTT. This sequence encodes CASSDRGARWTGELFF. The variable domain in full, completed from reference TRBV25-1 and TRBJ2-2, reads EADIYQTPRYLVIGTGKKITLECSQTMGHDKMYWYQQDPGMELHLIHYSYGVNSTEKGDLSSESTVSRIRTEHFPLTLESARPSHTSQYLCASSDRGARWTGELFFGEGSRLTVL.

This clone came up a few times. The chain links TRBV6-5 to TRBJ1-2, with D hard to call. Per the germline V gene, CDR1 is MNHEY and CDR2 is SVGAGI. The CDR3 totals 14 residues. Deletions cut 4 bases from V and 5 bases from J, with 14 bases between. Written as DNA, the CDR3 is TGTGCCAGCAGTTCTCAGCGGGTGGAGTATGGCTACACCTTC. The encoded protein is CASSSQRVEYGYTF.

Only one count was recorded for this clone. The chain recombines TRBV29-1 with TRBJ1-1; no clear D gene. V dropped 2 bases and J dropped 0 bases, with 13 bases sitting between them. The CDR3 consists of 15 residues. Germline V gives CDR1 SQVTM, CDR2 ANQGSEA. The CDR3 DNA follows: TGCAGCGTTGAAAGACTCGCCGGCATGAACACTGAAGCTTTCTTT. As protein: CSVERLAGMNTEAFF.

This chain connects TRBV5-4 to TRBJ2-6, with 9 bases fitting TRBD1. J was trimmed by 2 bases and V by 4 bases; bases with no gene match: 10. There are 18 residues in the CDR3. Germline CDR1 is SGHNT and CDR2 is YYREEE (reference sequence). The DNA of the CDR3 is TGTGCCAGCAGCATAACCGGGACAGGGTTGGCTGGGGCCAACGTCCTGACTTTC. It specifies CASSITGTGLAGANVLTF.

This sequence joins TRBV3-1 (or the pseudogene TRBV3-2) and TRBJ1-3; possibly TRBD1 for D (5 bases). The CDR3 sequence is 13 residues long. Trimming took off 5 bases at V and 4 bases at J, with 9 bases between the two ends. Germline CDR1 and CDR2: LGHDT and YNNKEL (reference sequence). For the CDR3, the DNA is TGTGCCAGCAGCAGGACACAAGGAAACACCATATATTTT. Its protein product is CASSRTQGNTIYF.

This rearrangement joins TRBV2 to TRBJ1-1, with D tentatively TRBD1 (6 bases). Trimming stripped 5 bases from V and 3 bases from J, with 10 bases between. Looked up from germline, CDR1 is SNHLY and CDR2 is FYNNEI. The CDR3 contains 13 residues. In nucleotides, the CDR3 is TGTGCCAGCAGTCAGGGGTGGGACACTGAAGCTTTCTTT. Translated: CASSQGWDTEAFF.

V gene TRBV5-1 combines with J gene TRBJ2-5; TRBD2 might be the D (5 bases). Looked up from germline, CDR1 is SGHRS and CDR2 is YFSETQ. The CDR3 totals 14 residues. Trimming pared 0 bases from V and 2 bases from J, leaving 8 bases between. The CDR3 loop reads CASSLAGNQETQYF. Written as DNA, the CDR3 is TGCGCCAGCAGCTTGGCGGGGAATCAAGAGACCCAGTACTTC.

The rearrangement joins TRBV30 to TRBJ2-3, with D tentatively TRBD2 (5 bases). Trimming left V 2 bases short and J 0 bases short, with 12 bases between. CDR3 length: 15 residues. Per the germline V gene, CDR1 is GTSNPN and CDR2 is SVGIG (reference sequence). CDR3 sequence reads: CAWSRTDFSTDTQYF. The CDR3 coding sequence is TGTGCCTGGAGTAGGACTGATTTTAGCACAGATACGCAGTATTTT. Filled out from reference TRBV30 and TRBJ2-3, the complete variable domain reads SQTIHQWPATLVQPVGSPLSLECTVEGTSNPNLYWYRQAAGRGLQLLFYSVGIGQISSEVPQNLSASRPQDRQFILSSKKLLLSDSGFYLCAWSRTDFSTDTQYFGPGTRLTVL.

The chain carries TRBV9 and TRBJ1-1, with TRBD1 matching over 7 bases. CDR3 size: 15 residues. The J segment lost 4 bases and the V segment lost 4 bases, leaving 10 bases of the junction unmatched. CDR1 is SGDLS, CDR2 YYNGEE, per germline. CDR3 sequence: CASSPTGAGLTEAFF. The CDR3 DNA reads as TGTGCCAGCAGCCCCACAGGGGCCGGCCTCACTGAAGCTTTCTTT.

The chain joins TRBV9 to TRBJ1-4; no clear D. The CDR3 is 15 amino acids. V dropped 4 bases and J dropped 4 bases, with 14 bases sitting between them. CDR1 is SGDLS, CDR2 YYNGEE, per germline. For the CDR3, the DNA is TGTGCCAGCAGCCCCTTCGGGAGGAGTAATGAAAAACTGTTTTTT. Its translation is CASSPFGRSNEKLFF.

The rearrangement joins TRBV28 to TRBJ1-5; tentative D call: TRBD1 (5 bases). This CDR3 is built from 11 residues. Between the trimmed V and J ends, which lost 5 bases and 9 bases, there was a span of 8 bases. The germline gives CDR1 MDHEN, CDR2 SYDVKM. CDR3 sequence reads: CASSRTSPQHF. CDR3 nucleotide sequence: TGTGCCAGCAGTCGGACATCGCCCCAGCATTTT.

The chain is built from TRBV28 and TRBJ1-1; D gene uncertain. Germline V lookup: CDR1 MDHEN, CDR2 SYDVKM. Trimming pared 6 bases from V and 6 bases from J, leaving 14 bases between. This CDR3 comprises 13 residues. The CDR3 loop reads CASRERAWAEAFF. DNA of the CDR3: TGTGCCAGCAGGGAGAGGGCTTGGGCTGAAGCTTTCTTT. Variable domain in full (rest from reference TRBV28 and TRBJ1-1): DVKVTQSSRYLVKRTGEKVFLECVQDMDHENMFWYRQDPGLGLRLIYFSYDVKMKEKGDIPEGYSVSREKKERFSLILESASTNQTSMYLCASRERAWAEAFFGQGTRLTVV.

This rearrangement joins TRBV5-8 to TRBJ1-1; D is uncertain. With 1 base removed from V and 4 bases from J, the gap between germline ends came to 14 bases. Germline loops: CDR1 SGHTS, CDR2 YDEGEE. The CDR3 totals 15 residues. In DNA, the CDR3 is TGTGCCAGCAGCTTGACCCCGGGAGGAGGCACTGAAGCTTTCTTT. Translation gives CASSLTPGGGTEAFF.

The chain links TRBV11-3 to TRBJ2-5; 7 bases fit TRBD2. V dropped 4 bases and J dropped 5; count of bases not matched to a gene: 10. Germline V gene data show CDR1 as SGHNT and CDR2 as YENEEA. There are 15 residues in the CDR3. The CDR3 sequence: CASSWGRGSVETQYF. The CDR3 coding sequence is TGTGCCAGCAGCTGGGGCCGCGGGAGCGTGGAGACCCAGTACTTC.

This clone appeared a few times. Other DNA sequences from this sample encode an identical CDR3 as well. The chain combines TRBV7-3 with TRBJ2-3; D perhaps matches TRBD2 (5 bases). This CDR3 has 14 amino acids. Trimming left V 1 base short and J 3 bases short, with 8 bases between. From germline, CDR1 is SGHTA and CDR2 FQGTGA. The DNA for the CDR3 is TGTGCCAGCAGCTTAATGGGCGGGACAGATACGCAGTATTTT. This encodes CASSLMGGTDTQYF.

The chain joins TRBV10-1 to TRBJ2-7; 7 bases are shared with TRBD2. CDR1 and CDR2 from the germline V gene are WNHNN and SYGVQD (reference sequence). The V gene end was trimmed by 7 bases and the J gene end by 4 bases; junction bases not matched to a gene: 13. CDR3 length: 15 residues. DNA of the CDR3: TGCGCCAGCATCGCTGGGGGGGAGACCAAATACGAGCAGTACTTC. Translation: CASIAGGETKYEQYF.

The V gene is TRBV18, the J gene TRBJ1-1; 7 bases align to TRBD1. V gave up 3 bases and J gave up 3 bases; unmatched junction bases: 10. Germline V gene data show CDR1 as KGHSH and CDR2 as LQKENI. The CDR3 runs to 16 residues. CDR3 coding DNA: TGTGCCAGCTCACCTACTGAGGGGGCGATTTACACTGAAGCTTTCTTT. It translates to CASSPTEGAIYTEAFF.

This clone was detected only once. The chain employs TRBV27 and TRBJ2-1, with TRBD2 identical over 9 bases. CDR1 and CDR2 from the germline V gene are MNHEY and SMNVEV (reference sequence). Trimming took 5 bases from V and 9 from J; bases not matched to a gene: 11. The CDR3 consists of 15 residues. As DNA, the CDR3 is TGTGCCAGCAGTAACAGGGGTAGCGGGAGTGGTGAGCAGTTCTTC. This codes for CASSNRGSGSGEQFF.

The chain is built from TRBV6-4 and TRBJ1-6, with unresolved D. Germline values: CDR1 MRHNA, CDR2 SNTAGT. V dropped 8 bases and J dropped 14 bases, with 13 bases sitting between them. The CDR3 runs to 11 residues. CDR3 DNA: TGTGCCAGCGGCGACCGGCGGGCCCTCCACTTT. Amino acid sequence: CASGDRRALHF.

This clone was detected ten times or more. V is TRBV5-1 and J is TRBJ2-1, with 9 nucleotides matching TRBD2. Germline V gives CDR1 SGHRS, CDR2 YFSETQ. Trimming at V came to 4 bases and at J to 7 bases, leaving 9 bases not matched to a gene. The CDR3 totals 15 residues. The CDR3 loop reads CASSPQAGGGNEQFF. CDR3 nucleotides: TGCGCCAGCAGCCCACAAGCGGGAGGAGGGAATGAGCAGTTCTTC.

V gene TRBV25-1 combines with J gene TRBJ2-7; D remains unclear. Germline assignment: CDR1 MGHDK and CDR2 SYGVNS. This CDR3 is built from 12 residues. V was shortened by 3 bases and J by 1 base, with 4 bases between the two germline ends. CDR3 residues: CASSEASYEQYF. In DNA, the CDR3 is TGTGCCAGCAGTGAGGCTTCCTACGAGCAGTACTTC.

The chain carries TRBV19 and TRBJ1-5, with D uncertain. This CDR3 region has 13 residues. The germline V gene encodes CDR1 LNHDA and CDR2 SQIVND (reference sequence). The V end was cut by 7 bases, the J end by 4 bases, with 11 bases between. The CDR3 spells CASMYTVNQPQHF. CDR3 nucleotides: TGTGCCAGTATGTATACAGTTAATCAGCCCCAGCATTTT.

The chain joins TRBV28 to TRBJ1-2; 7 positions match TRBD1. CDR3 length: 14 amino acids. Germline trimming cut 6 bases from V and 4 bases from J; bases unmatched to any gene: 8. Per the germline V gene, CDR1 is MDHEN and CDR2 is SYDVKM. The CDR3 DNA sequence: TGTGCCAGCAGCCTGGGACAGATCCTCTATGGCTACACCTTC. Translating gives CASSLGQILYGYTF.

The J gene is TRBJ2-3, the V gene TRBV24-1; weak D call: TRBD1 (5 bases). The ends were cut back, 7 bases at V and 2 bases at J, with 15 bases in the middle. There are 15 residues in the CDR3. The germline gives CDR1 KGHDR, CDR2 SFDVKD. The CDR3 protein is CATSRRGFATDTQYF. CDR3 bases: TGTGCCACCAGCAGAAGGGGCTTCGCCACAGATACGCAGTATTTT.

The chain carries TRBV19 and TRBJ2-3; 8 nucleotides match TRBD1. Trimming took 6 bases from V and 2 from J; bases not matched to a gene: 7. The CDR3 length is 15 residues. Germline V CDR1 and CDR2: LNHDA, SQIVND (reference sequence). The CDR3 bases are TGTGCCAGTAGACTAGAGGGACAGGTCACAGATACGCAGTATTTT. Protein: CASRLEGQVTDTQYF.